This TCR beta chain stems from a study of cytomegalovirus exposure and HLA in healthy donors. In the PCR, 60 Vbeta and 13 Jbeta primers were used. Assay used: immunoSEQ multiplex PCR; TCRdb lists only in-frame clones, some missing. In the table there are approximately 190,000 clones, about four fifths of which are singletons. V dropped 5 bases and J dropped 7; count of bases not matched to a gene: 14. Germline V gene lookup returns CDR1 SGHVS and CDR2 FQNEAQ. This CDR3 has 16 residues. Source material: PBMCs. The source is a young woman in good health and CMV-seropositive. This rearrangement joins TRBV7-8 to TRBJ2-1; 7 bases align to TRBD2. In DNA form, the CDR3 reads TGTGCCAGCAGCCCGAGACTAGCCCCTGTTGGAAATGAGCAGTTCTTC. Its translation: CASSPRLAPVGNEQFF.